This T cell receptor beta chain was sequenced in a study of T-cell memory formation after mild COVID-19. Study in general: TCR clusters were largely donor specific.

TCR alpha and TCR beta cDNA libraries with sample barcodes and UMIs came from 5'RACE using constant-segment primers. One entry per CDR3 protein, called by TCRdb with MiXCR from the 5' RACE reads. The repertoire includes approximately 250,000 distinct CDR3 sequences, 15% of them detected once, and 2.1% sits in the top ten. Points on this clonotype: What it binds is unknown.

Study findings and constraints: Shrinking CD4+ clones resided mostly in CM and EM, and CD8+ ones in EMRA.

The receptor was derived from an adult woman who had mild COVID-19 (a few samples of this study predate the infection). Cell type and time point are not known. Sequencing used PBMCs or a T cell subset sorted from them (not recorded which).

Written as DNA, the CDR3 is TGTGCCAGCAGCAACACTAGGACGTACAATGAGCAGTTCTTC. This sequence encodes CASSNTRTYNEQFF. This sequence joins TRBV7-9 and TRBJ2-1, with D possibly TRBD2 on 5 matching bases. This CDR3 spans 14 amino acids. Trimming took 5 bases from V and 4 from J, leaving 12 bases between them. Germline V gene lookup returns CDR1 SEHNR and CDR2 FQNEAQ (reference sequence).